This T cell receptor (beta chain) comes out of a study of T cells in Graves' hyperthyroidism and ophthalmopathy. The CDR3 covers 15 residues. Between the trimmed V and J ends, which lost 0 bases and 0 bases, there was a span of 9 bases. The V gene's germline CDR1 is SGDLS and CDR2 YYNGEE. General study results and limits: Most clonotypes expanded in the thyroid (above 0.001) were also present in blood. Classification by a 13 V-J model distinguished ophthalmopathy from stable hyperthyroidism.

This clonotype has ten or more counts. Its cognate antigen is unknown. Reasons for excluding patients were uncontrolled infection, other autoimmune disease, pregnancy or lactation. The TCR beta CDR3 regions underwent amplification using RNA transcripts as the source. First-round RT-PCR with HTBI primers amplified the TCR CDR3 region. MiXCR, run by TCRdb on the multiplex PCR reads, gives a single entry per CDR3 protein. The data hold approximately 400,000 distinct CDR3 sequences, with approximately 19% observed a single time. The TCR sequence derives from a woman between 18 and 29 years old with Graves' hyperthyroidism. The V and J genes are TRBV9 and TRBJ1-1; D gene ambiguous. Sequencing used blood. This CDR3 is CASSVGAFMNTEAFF. As DNA, the CDR3 is TGTGCCAGCAGCGTAGGGGCCTTCATGAACACTGAAGCTTTCTTT.